These T cell receptor beta chains were read from a single sample in a study of response to subunit inactivated influenza vaccine. TCRdb used MiXCR to reprocess the RT-PCR reads, holding one entry per CDR3 protein. The profile shows 500,000 to 600,000 distinct CDR3 sequences, more than 15% of them singletons. The material was CD4+ T cells sorted from PBMCs, obtained less than 30 months after vaccination. Receptors originate from a man between 50 and 75 years old who received an inactivated influenza vaccine. The CDR3 runs from the conserved cysteine through the conserved F or W. D genes are given only for firm matches. Size is omitted from some rows. Given values are once, few, many or a class for expanded clones.

J gene: TRBJ2-3
D gene: NA
clone size: NA
V gene: TRBV15
CDR3 DNA: TGTGCCACCAGCTTCGCGGGTTCAGATACGCAGTATTTT
CDR3 protein: CATSFAGSDTQYF

J gene: TRBJ2-7
D gene: NA
clone size: NA
V gene: TRBV20-1
CDR3 DNA: TGCAGTGCTAGAGAGGGGAAACAGTTATACGAGCAGTACTTC
CDR3 protein: CSAREGKQLYEQYF

J gene: TRBJ2-3
D gene: NA
clone size: few
V gene: TRBV27
CDR3 DNA: TGTGCCAGCAGTTTAGGGGGGCCCCGCACAGATACGCAGTATTTT
CDR3 protein: CASSLGGPRTDTQYF

J gene: TRBJ2-5
D gene: TRBD1
clone size: few
V gene: TRBV28
CDR3 DNA: TGTGCCAGCGGGGATCCCCGGGACAGTGAGGCCCAGTACTTC
CDR3 protein: CASGDPRDSEAQYF

J gene: TRBJ2-7
D gene: NA
clone size: NA
V gene: TRBV7-6
CDR3 DNA: TGTGCCAGCAGCCGGATCCGGGGGAGCTCCTACGAGCAGTACTTC
CDR3 protein: CASSRIRGSSYEQYF

J gene: TRBJ2-1
D gene: NA
clone size: NA
V gene: TRBV7-6
CDR3 DNA: TGTGCCAGCAGCCCGGGTAATCGGGACAATGAGCAGTTCTTC
CDR3 protein: CASSPGNRDNEQFF

J gene: TRBJ1-4
D gene: NA
clone size: many
V gene: TRBV6-5
CDR3 DNA: TGTGCCAGCAGTTACAGCACTAATGAAAAACTGTTTTTT
CDR3 protein: CASSYSTNEKLFF

J gene: TRBJ1-2
D gene: NA
clone size: NA
V gene: TRBV19
CDR3 DNA: TGTGCCAGTAGGCGGACAGAACACTATGGCTACACCTTC
CDR3 protein: CASRRTEHYGYTF

J gene: TRBJ1-6
D gene: NA
clone size: NA
V gene: TRBV7-9
CDR3 DNA: TGTGCCAGCAGCTCGGGAGTGCTCTATAATTCACCCCTCCACTTT
CDR3 protein: CASSSGVLYNSPLHF

J gene: TRBJ2-7
D gene: TRBD1
clone size: NA
V gene: TRBV20-1
CDR3 DNA: TGCAGTGCTAGGGCTCCGGGACAGGTGCCCTACGAGCAGTACTTC
CDR3 protein: CSARAPGQVPYEQYF

J gene: TRBJ2-3
D gene: TRBD2
clone size: NA
V gene: TRBV14
CDR3 DNA: TGTGCCAGCAGCCACAAAAGGATAGCTAGCGGAGGCACAGATACGCAGTATTTT
CDR3 protein: CASSHKRIASGGTDTQYF

J gene: TRBJ1-1
D gene: TRBD1
clone size: few
V gene: TRBV7-9
CDR3 DNA: TGTGCCACCCAGACAGGGATAATAGCTGAAGCTTTCTTT
CDR3 protein: CATQTGIIAEAFF

J gene: TRBJ1-5
D gene: NA
clone size: few
V gene: TRBV19
CDR3 DNA: TGTGCCAGTACCTGGACCCTTTATAGCAATCAGCCCCAGCATTTT
CDR3 protein: CASTWTLYSNQPQHF

J gene: TRBJ2-1
D gene: TRBD1
clone size: NA
V gene: TRBV20-1
CDR3 DNA: TGCAGTGCTAGGGAATTAACAGGGGTAGCTGAGCAGTTCTTC
CDR3 protein: CSARELTGVAEQFF

J gene: TRBJ1-4
D gene: NA
clone size: NA
V gene: TRBV20-1
CDR3 DNA: TGCAGTGCTACCGGGTCCACAGCAACTAATGAAAAACTGTTTTTT
CDR3 protein: CSATGSTATNEKLFF

J gene: TRBJ2-3
D gene: TRBD1
clone size: NA
V gene: TRBV7-2
CDR3 DNA: TGTGCCAGCAGCTTAAACCGGAGACAGGGCGATACGCAGTATTTT
CDR3 protein: CASSLNRRQGDTQYF

J gene: TRBJ2-7
D gene: TRBD1
clone size: NA
V gene: TRBV5-1
CDR3 DNA: TGCGCCAGCAGCTTGGTGGGACAGGGCTTCAGCAGTACGAAGTACTTC
CDR3 protein: CASSLVGQGFSSTKYF

J gene: TRBJ2-5
D gene: NA
clone size: NA
V gene: TRBV4-2
CDR3 DNA: TGTGCCAGCAGCCAAGATCGCGCTGGGTGGAGGGCCCAGTACTTC
CDR3 protein: CASSQDRAGWRAQYF

J gene: TRBJ2-5
D gene: TRBD2
clone size: NA
V gene: TRBV4-2
CDR3 DNA: TGTGCCAGCAGCCCTTCGGGTAGCGGGAGGTTCTCCCGGCAAGAGACCCAGTACTTC
CDR3 protein: CASSPSGSGRFSRQETQYF

J gene: TRBJ2-3
D gene: TRBD1
clone size: many
V gene: TRBV6-2/TRBV6-3
CDR3 DNA: TGTGCCAGCAGGACTGGGCAGGGGGCGGTTAATACGCAGTATTTT
CDR3 protein: CASRTGQGAVNTQYF

J gene: TRBJ1-5
D gene: TRBD1
clone size: many
V gene: TRBV7-7
CDR3 DNA: TGTGCTAGCAGCTTAGAGGATCTAGGACAGGGGGCTGATCAGCCCCAGCATTTT
CDR3 protein: CASSLEDLGQGADQPQHF

J gene: TRBJ1-2
D gene: NA
clone size: NA
V gene: TRBV6-1
CDR3 DNA: TGTGCCAGCAGCCTCCTTGGCGGGGAGGCTGGCTACACCTTC
CDR3 protein: CASSLLGGEAGYTF

J gene: TRBJ2-4
D gene: NA
clone size: NA
V gene: TRBV2
CDR3 DNA: TGTGCCAGCAGTATTGGGGGGACGTTCGGCAAAAACATTCAGTACTTC
CDR3 protein: CASSIGGTFGKNIQYF

J gene: TRBJ1-5
D gene: NA
clone size: NA
V gene: TRBV9
CDR3 DNA: TGTGCCGGGGGGGCAGGGAGAAGGAAAAATCAGCCCCAGCATTTT
CDR3 protein: CAGGAGRRKNQPQHF

J gene: TRBJ2-3
D gene: TRBD1
clone size: NA
V gene: TRBV9
CDR3 DNA: TGTGCCAGCAGCGTAGGAGGGACAGGGTTGGATACGCAGTATTTT
CDR3 protein: CASSVGGTGLDTQYF

J gene: TRBJ2-4
D gene: NA
clone size: many
V gene: TRBV12-3/TRBV12-4
CDR3 DNA: TGTGCCAGCAGTTTAAGTGGAGGGGTGGACATTCAGTACTTC
CDR3 protein: CASSLSGGVDIQYF

J gene: TRBJ2-2
D gene: NA
clone size: NA
V gene: TRBV6-2/TRBV6-3
CDR3 DNA: TGTGCCAGCATGGGAGGAAACACCGGGGAGCTGTTTTTT
CDR3 protein: CASMGGNTGELFF

J gene: TRBJ2-6
D gene: NA
clone size: NA
V gene: TRBV5-4
CDR3 DNA: TGTGCCAGCAGCTCGGGGGGCGCTGGGGCCAACGTCCTGACTTTC
CDR3 protein: CASSSGGAGANVLTF

J gene: TRBJ2-3
D gene: NA
clone size: NA
V gene: TRBV21-1
CDR3 DNA: TGTGCCAGCAGCAAAAGCTCCGGGACTAGCGGGATAACAGATACGCAGTATTTT
CDR3 protein: CASSKSSGTSGITDTQYF

J gene: TRBJ2-7
D gene: NA
clone size: NA
V gene: TRBV28
CDR3 DNA: TGTGCCAGTAAACAGGGCCCCTACGAGCAGTACTTC
CDR3 protein: CASKQGPYEQYF

J gene: TRBJ2-3
D gene: TRBD2
clone size: NA
V gene: TRBV4-1
CDR3 DNA: TGCGCCAGCAGACAGCGGGGGGCAGGCACAGATACGCAGTATTTT
CDR3 protein: CASRQRGAGTDTQYF

J gene: TRBJ2-1
D gene: NA
clone size: NA
V gene: TRBV6-5
CDR3 DNA: TGTGCCAGCAGTTCTAAGGGTGGTGGTGAGCAGTTCTTC
CDR3 protein: CASSSKGGGEQFF

J gene: TRBJ2-7
D gene: TRBD1
clone size: NA
V gene: TRBV20-1
CDR3 DNA: TGCAGTGCTATAGAACCAGGGGGCAGCGAGCAGTACTTC
CDR3 protein: CSAIEPGGSEQYF

J gene: TRBJ2-2
D gene: NA
clone size: NA
V gene: TRBV14
CDR3 DNA: TGTGCCAGCAGCCGGGCCGGGGAGCTGTTTTTT
CDR3 protein: CASSRAGELFF

J gene: TRBJ2-5
D gene: TRBD2
clone size: NA
V gene: TRBV7-2
CDR3 DNA: TGTGCCAGCAGCCCGGGACACCTAGCGGGGGTAACGACCCAGTACTTC
CDR3 protein: CASSPGHLAGVTTQYF

J gene: TRBJ2-1
D gene: NA
clone size: NA
V gene: TRBV7-3
CDR3 DNA: TGTGCCAGCAGCGCGACGCAAGGCAGTTTTAATGAGCAGTTCTTC
CDR3 protein: CASSATQGSFNEQFF

J gene: TRBJ2-5
D gene: TRBD2
clone size: few
V gene: TRBV29-1
CDR3 DNA: TGCAGCGCGAGAACTAGCGGGGGATATTACAGGGGGACCCAGTACTTC
CDR3 protein: CSARTSGGYYRGTQYF

J gene: TRBJ2-7
D gene: TRBD2
clone size: few
V gene: TRBV6-2/TRBV6-3
CDR3 DNA: TGTGCCAGCAGTGGACCCCGTAGCGGGGCGTTCTCCTACGAGCAGTACTTC
CDR3 protein: CASSGPRSGAFSYEQYF

J gene: TRBJ2-7
D gene: NA
clone size: NA
V gene: TRBV20-1
CDR3 DNA: TGCAGTGCTACGCCCCGTACCTACGAGCAGTACTTC
CDR3 protein: CSATPRTYEQYF

J gene: TRBJ2-4
D gene: NA
clone size: many
V gene: TRBV7-9
CDR3 DNA: TGTGCCAGCAGCCCCCTGGGCACGCGTCCTGGGAACATTCAGTACTTC
CDR3 protein: CASSPLGTRPGNIQYF

J gene: TRBJ2-1
D gene: NA
clone size: NA
V gene: TRBV6-1
CDR3 DNA: TGTGCCAGCAGTGAATTACAGCTTACGGGCAATGAGCAGTTCTTC
CDR3 protein: CASSELQLTGNEQFF

J gene: TRBJ2-5
D gene: TRBD2
clone size: many
V gene: TRBV20-1
CDR3 DNA: TGCAGTGCTACCTCGACTAGCGGGAGCCTAGAGACCCAGTACTTC
CDR3 protein: CSATSTSGSLETQYF